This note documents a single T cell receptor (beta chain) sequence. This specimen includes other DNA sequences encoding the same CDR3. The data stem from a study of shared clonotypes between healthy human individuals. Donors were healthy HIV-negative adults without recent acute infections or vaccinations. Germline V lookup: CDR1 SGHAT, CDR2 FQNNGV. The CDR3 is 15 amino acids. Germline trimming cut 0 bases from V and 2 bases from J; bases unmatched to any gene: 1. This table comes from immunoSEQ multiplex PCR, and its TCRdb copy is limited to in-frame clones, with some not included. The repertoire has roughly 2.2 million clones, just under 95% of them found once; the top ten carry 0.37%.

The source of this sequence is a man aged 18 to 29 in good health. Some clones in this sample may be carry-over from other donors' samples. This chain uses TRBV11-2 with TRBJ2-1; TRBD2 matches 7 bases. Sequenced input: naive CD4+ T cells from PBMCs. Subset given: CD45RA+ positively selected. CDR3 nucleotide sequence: TGTGCCAGCAGCTTAGATGGGGGGGCCTACAATGAGCAGTTCTTC. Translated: CASSLDGGAYNEQFF.